One sample yielded the 9 T cell receptor beta chains listed below, sequenced in a study of beta chain features in type 1 diabetes. The entirety of the isolated RNA underwent reverse transcription, so expressed TCRB transcripts were sequenced. Data came from immunoSEQ multiplex PCR; TCRdb stores just in-frame clones and leaves some out. The sample contains hundreds of thousands of clones, approximately 30% of which appear only once. Input material: naive CD4+ T cells from blood. These receptors were collected from a man aged 18 to 29 in good health.

The chain uses TRBV25-1 and TRBJ1-1; unclear D gene. CDR1 is MGHDK, CDR2 SYGVNS, per germline. The V gene lost 5 bases and the J gene lost 1 base, with 11 bases spanning the gap. This CDR3 has 14 amino acids. The DNA of the CDR3 is TGTGCCAGCAGTCGATCGGGGTCGAACACTGAAGCTTTCTTT. Translation gives CASSRSGSNTEAFF. The complete variable domain, with remaining parts taken from reference TRBV25-1 and TRBJ1-1, reads EADIYQTPRYLVIGTGKKITLECSQTMGHDKMYWYQQDPGMELHLIHYSYGVNSTEKGDLSSESTVSRIRTEHFPLTLESARPSHTSQYLCASSRSGSNTEAFFGQGTRLTVV.

The genes are TRBV30 and TRBJ2-1; the D call may be TRBD1 or TRBD2 (5 bases each). Trimming shortened V by 8 bases and J by 0 bases, and 17 bases separated the two germline ends. The CDR3 has 15 residues. From germline, CDR1 is GTSNPN and CDR2 SVGIG (reference sequence). The DNA for the CDR3 is TGTGCCGCCTCGGGGCGGGTGAGCTCCTACAATGAGCAGTTCTTC. Translation: CAASGRVSSYNEQFF.

This clone was seen more than once but under ten times. V and J are TRBV30 and TRBJ2-7; 12 nucleotides align to TRBD2. V lost 0 bases to trimming and J lost 6 bases; unmatched junction nucleotides: 6. This CDR3 is built from 15 residues. Per the germline V gene, CDR1 is GTSNPN and CDR2 is SVGIG (reference sequence). The CDR3 protein is CAWSVRLAGGPEQYF. In DNA, the CDR3 is TGTGCCTGGAGTGTACGGCTAGCGGGAGGGCCCGAGCAGTACTTC.

This clone was counted only a few times. The chain is built from TRBV30 and TRBJ1-5, with TRBD1 as a possible D gene (5 bases). In germline, CDR1 is GTSNPN, CDR2 SVGIG (reference sequence). Deletions cut 0 bases from V and 3 bases from J, with 12 bases between. The CDR3 spans 15 residues. The CDR3 DNA is TGTGCCTGGAGTGTTTCGGGACGAAACAATCAGCCCCAGCATTTT. This codes for CAWSVSGRNNQPQHF.

The CDR3 region has the DNA TGCGCCAGCAGCTTCCCCAGGGGCACAGATACGCAGTATTTT. This codes for CASSFPRGTDTQYF. The J gene is TRBJ2-3, the V gene TRBV5-1; tentatively, D is TRBD1 (5 bases). Germline CDR1 SGHRS, CDR2 YFSETQ. The CDR3 loop spans 14 amino acids. Trimming took off 2 bases at V and 1 base at J, with 8 bases between the two ends.

This sequence joins TRBV10-3 and TRBJ1-2; D is ambiguous. CDR3 length equals 12 residues. Germline CDR1 and CDR2: ENHRY and SYGVKD. V dropped 4 bases and J dropped 8 bases, with 11 bases sitting between them. The CDR3 DNA reads as TGTGCCATCAGTGGCCCAGAACGGGGCTACACCTTC. Its protein product is CAISGPERGYTF.

This clone was found a few times. The V gene is TRBV9, the J gene TRBJ2-5; 7 nucleotides agree with TRBD2. The junction had 5 bases not matched to a gene; V was cut back by 1 base and J by 5 bases. CDR1 and CDR2 from the germline V gene are SGDLS and YYNGEE. The CDR3 has 14 amino acids. CDR3 loop: CASSVRLAVETQYF. The CDR3 bases are TGTGCCAGCAGCGTAAGACTAGCCGTGGAGACCCAGTACTTC. The whole variable domain, filled in from reference TRBV9 and TRBJ2-5, reads DSGVTQTPKHLITATGQRVTLRCSPRSGDLSVYWYQQSLDQGLQFLIQYYNGEERAKGNILERFSAQQFPDLHSELNLSSLELGDSALYFCASSVRLAVETQYFGPGTRLLVL.

This clone showed up just a few times. The chain has TRBV28 and TRBJ2-1; D possibly corresponds to TRBD2 (5 bases). This CDR3 region has 13 residues. Germline V CDR1 and CDR2: MDHEN, SYDVKM. Trimming stripped 2 bases from V and 7 bases from J, with 9 bases between. CDR3 in DNA: TGTGCCAGCAGTTTAGTGGGAGTAAATGAGCAGTTCTTC. Translated, it gives CASSLVGVNEQFF.

This clone has a handful of counts. This chain connects TRBV25-1 to TRBJ2-7; D is uncertain. Per the germline V gene, CDR1 is MGHDK and CDR2 is SYGVNS. This CDR3 is built from 11 residues. The ends were cut back, 3 bases at V and 6 bases at J, with 6 bases in the middle. The CDR3 protein is CASSETREQYF. CDR3 in DNA: TGTGCCAGCAGTGAGACCCGCGAGCAGTACTTC.